The clone carrying this TCR beta chain has a count of ten or more. TCRdb reanalysed the 5' RACE reads using MiXCR and keeps one entry per CDR3 protein. The top ten clones hold 20% to 25% of a sample with 25,000 to 30,000 distinct CDR3 sequences, under 7% of them seen once. Documented time point: blood at routine non-recurrence follow-up after resection. No cell sorting; template was whole RNA from tumor, lung tissue or PBMC. The data are from a study of spatial heterogeneity in lung cancer. Study background: The donor group consisted of over 55 patients who had untreated, early-stage non-small cell lung cancer. As counted in raw reads, each unique TCR and UMI combination appeared more than ten times on average.

The J segment lost 0 bases and the V segment lost 5 bases, leaving 3 bases of the junction unmatched. The CDR3 extends over 15 amino acids. Germline CDR1 is LNHDA and CDR2 is SQIVND (reference sequence). Material: PBMCs, obtained at follow-up. The rearrangement uses TRBV19 and TRBJ2-2, with TRBD1 matching over 7 bases. This sequence was found in a male donor with early-stage non-small cell lung cancer. CDR3 protein: CASSVTGSNTGELFF. The CDR3 bases are TGTGCCAGTAGTGTGACAGGGTCGAACACCGGGGAGCTGTTTTTT.